Each of the 28 T cell receptor beta chains below was sequenced from the same sample in a study of blood T cell repertoires in COVID-19. Sequencing used immunoSEQ multiplex PCR; TCRdb keeps in-frame clones, though not all of them. The profile shows under 250,000 clones, 80% of them singletons. Sequencing was performed on peripheral blood. These receptors all come from a human donor in a cohort sampled during active COVID-19.

J is TRBJ2-3 and V is TRBV7-9; TRBD1 matches 8 bases. The CDR3 is 14 residues long. The germline V gene has CDR1 SEHNR and CDR2 FQNEAQ (reference sequence). Losses at the gene ends were 3 bases for V and 6 bases for J; bases not matched to a gene: 5. CDR3 bases: TGTGCCAGCAGCTTGGGACAGGCCACGGATACGCAGTATTTT. Protein: CASSLGQATDTQYF.

The chain carries TRBV27 and TRBJ2-1, with D possibly being TRBD1 (6 bases). Germline V gene sequence: CDR1 MNHEY, CDR2 SMNVEV (reference sequence). CDR3 length equals 13 residues. Trimming removed 6 bases at V and 4 bases at J, with 10 bases between. CDR3 loop: CASRATGYNEQFF. In DNA form, the CDR3 reads TGTGCCAGCAGGGCGACAGGTTACAATGAGCAGTTCTTC.

The V call is TRBV28, the J call TRBJ1-1; D remains unclear. Germline values: CDR1 MDHEN, CDR2 SYDVKM. Trimming took off 6 bases at V and 7 bases at J, with 15 bases between the two ends. This CDR3 contains 13 residues. CDR3 nucleotides: TGTGCCAGCAGCACACGGGTTCCCTTTGAAGCTTTCTTT. Encoded protein: CASSTRVPFEAFF.

This chain joins TRBV7-2 and TRBJ1-2, with TRBD1 matching 11 bases. This CDR3 spans 14 amino acids. Germline CDR1 is SGHTA and CDR2 is FQGNSA. Trimming removed 4 bases from V and 8 bases from J; junction bases left unmatched: 6. The CDR3 loop is CASSSDRGLSGYTF. The CDR3 DNA sequence: TGTGCCAGCAGCTCGGACAGGGGGCTTAGCGGCTACACCTTC.

This chain links TRBV6-2 or TRBV6-3 with TRBJ1-3; no firm D call. CDR3 length: 16 amino acids. V gave up 5 bases and J gave up 0 bases, with 14 bases separating them. CDR1 and CDR2 (germline): MNHEY, SVGEGT. DNA of the CDR3: TGTGCCAGCAGTACCTCAACCTACAGCTCTGGAAACACCATATATTTT. Protein product: CASSTSTYSSGNTIYF.

The rearrangement uses TRBV7-2 and TRBJ1-5, with 8 bases identical to TRBD1. J gave up 5 bases and V 5 bases, and 8 bases lay outside the gene matches. The CDR3 runs 15 residues. Per germline, CDR1 SGHTA and CDR2 FQGNSA. This CDR3 reads CASSLSKDRDQPQHF. CDR3 nucleotide sequence: TGTGCCAGCAGCCTATCCAAGGACAGGGATCAGCCCCAGCATTTT.

This clone was observed a handful of times. This chain uses TRBV2 with TRBJ2-7; TRBD2 agrees at 7 bases. CDR1 and CDR2 (germline): SNHLY, FYNNEI. The CDR3 totals 13 residues. V was pared by 4 bases and J by 6 bases, with 6 bases of the junction left unmatched. The CDR3 nucleotides are TGTGCCAGCAGTGTGGGGGAGGGCCGCGAGCAGTACTTC. It is translated as CASSVGEGREQYF.

This sequence joins TRBV15 and TRBJ2-5; TRBD1 aligns across 12 bases. The CDR3 covers 15 residues. V was clipped by 1 base and J by 5 bases; unmatched bases: 2. Germline V gives CDR1 LNHNV, CDR2 YYDKDF (reference sequence). CDR3 nucleotide sequence: TGTGCCACCAGCAGAGGGGACAGGGGGCGCGAGACCCAGTACTTC. Translated: CATSRGDRGRETQYF.

This chain links TRBV30 with TRBJ1-1; D gene ambiguous. Germline V CDR1 and CDR2: GTSNPN, SVGIG (reference sequence). This CDR3 is 12 amino acids long. V lost 1 base and J lost 1, with 4 bases in between. CDR3 sequence: CAWSGANTEAFF. The CDR3 DNA sequence: TGTGCCTGGAGTGGGGCGAACACTGAAGCTTTCTTT.

This chain joins TRBV19 and TRBJ1-5, with a possible D match to TRBD1 (5 bases). Germline V gene lookup returns CDR1 LNHDA and CDR2 SQIVND (reference sequence). Trimming cost V 5 bases and J 1 base, with 12 bases left between them. This CDR3 comprises 15 residues. The CDR3 nucleotides are TGTGCCAGTAGTCCCAGGGTTCAGAGCAATCAGCCCCAGCATTTT. Translated, it gives CASSPRVQSNQPQHF.

The V gene is TRBV6-6, the J gene TRBJ1-5, with 9 bases fitting TRBD1. V dropped 4 bases and J dropped 4; count of bases not matched to a gene: 8. The CDR3 loop spans 16 amino acids. CDR1 MNHNY and CDR2 SVGAGI come from the germline V gene (reference sequence). The CDR3 nucleotides are TGTGCCAGCAGTTCAGCCGGGACAGGGAATAATCAGCCCCAGCATTTT. Protein: CASSSAGTGNNQPQHF.

The chain joins TRBV19 to TRBJ1-4, with D tentatively TRBD1 (6 bases). V was cut by 7 bases and J by 8 bases, with 20 bases left in between. Germline lookup yields CDR1 LNHDA and CDR2 SQIVND (reference sequence). This CDR3 is built from 15 residues. CDR3 sequence (DNA): TGTGCCAGTACCCCAGGGGACGGAGGATGGGAAAAACTGTTTTTT. Protein sequence: CASTPGDGGWEKLFF.

This clone was detected ten times or more. This chain joins TRBV19 and TRBJ1-5; 7 positions match TRBD1. V shed 7 bases and J 5 bases; nucleotides not matched to a gene: 11. This CDR3 has 15 residues. Germline lookup yields CDR1 LNHDA and CDR2 SQIVND (reference sequence). The CDR3: CASMRGGQKDQPQHF. The CDR3 bases are TGTGCCAGTATGAGAGGGGGACAGAAGGATCAGCCCCAGCATTTT.

As to this clone: This specimen includes other DNA sequences encoding the same CDR3. J is TRBJ1-5 and V is TRBV3-1 (or the pseudogene TRBV3-2); D remains unclear. The germline gives CDR1 LGHDT, CDR2 YNNKEL (reference sequence). This CDR3 contains 14 residues. With 2 bases removed from V and 1 base from J, the gap between germline ends came to 6 bases. CDR3 DNA sequence: TGTGCCAGCAGCCAAACGGGGAGCAATCAGCCCCAGCATTTT. Translating it yields CASSQTGSNQPQHF.

CDR3 protein: CATSRLAGGSYNEQFF. CDR3 in DNA: TGTGCCACCAGCAGATTAGCGGGAGGTAGCTACAATGAGCAGTTCTTC. J is TRBJ2-1 and V is TRBV15, with 10 nucleotides matching TRBD2. The germline gives CDR1 LNHNV, CDR2 YYDKDF (reference sequence). V was clipped by 2 bases and J by 3 bases; unmatched bases: 4. CDR3 length: 16 amino acids.

The J gene is TRBJ1-5, the V gene TRBV30; D uncertain. This CDR3 region has 15 residues. The germline CDR1 and CDR2 sequences are GTSNPN and SVGIG (reference sequence). V dropped 2 bases and J dropped 3 bases, with 14 bases sitting between them. CDR3 bases: TGTGCCTGGAGTAAGGCGGGAACGGACAATCAGCCCCAGCATTTT. It codes for CAWSKAGTDNQPQHF.

DNA for the CDR3: TGTGCCAGCAGTCCCGGACTTGAAGAGCAGTACTTC. The encoded protein is CASSPGLEEQYF. The gene calls are TRBV12-3 or TRBV12-4 and TRBJ2-7, with TRBD2 as a possible D gene (5 bases). The CDR3 is 12 amino acids. V lost 5 bases to trimming and J lost 7 bases, with 12 bases between them.

The V and J genes are TRBV2 and TRBJ2-7; TRBD1 matches at 8 bases. This CDR3 has 15 amino acids. Germline-derived CDR1 and CDR2 are SNHLY and FYNNEI. Trimming cost V 7 bases and J 4 bases; bases outside gene matches: 12. CDR3 in DNA: TGTGCCAGCACCGCCTTGAGGACAGGGTCTTACGAGCAGTACTTC. This sequence encodes CASTALRTGSYEQYF.

J is TRBJ2-7 and V is TRBV12-3 or TRBV12-4; D gene uncertain. The CDR3 is 11 residues long. The germline V and J ends were trimmed by 1 base and 7 bases, with 5 bases remaining between them. CDR3 nucleotide sequence: TGTGCCAGCAGTTTAGACCAGGAGCAGTACTTC. This encodes CASSLDQEQYF.

J is TRBJ2-7 and V is TRBV4-3; the match to TRBD1 covers 7 bases. After removal of 4 bases from V and 0 bases from J, the junction contained 9 bases not matched to a gene. The CDR3 length is 16 residues. Germline loops: CDR1 LGHNA, CDR2 YSLEER. In nucleotides, the CDR3 is TGCGCCAGCAGCCCTAGTACAGGGGAACACTCCTACGAGCAGTACTTC. Translation: CASSPSTGEHSYEQYF.

This rearrangement joins TRBV28 to TRBJ1-3; tentatively, D is TRBD1 (5 bases). The germline CDR1 and CDR2 sequences are MDHEN and SYDVKM. Trimming stripped 6 bases from V and 2 bases from J, with 14 bases between. The CDR3 spans 15 residues. The CDR3 DNA reads as TGTGCCAGCAGCCAACCCAGGGCTACTGGAAACACCATATATTTT. As protein: CASSQPRATGNTIYF.

This clone showed up just a few times. The rearrangement joins TRBV7-9 to TRBJ2-1; 9 bases match TRBD2. Germline CDR1 reads SEHNR; CDR2 reads FQNEAQ (reference sequence). The V and J ends lost 2 bases and 7 bases, in that order; junction bases with no gene match: 6. The CDR3 covers 15 residues. The CDR3 DNA is TGTGCCAGCAGCTTACCAGCGGGGGGAGAGAATGAGCAGTTCTTC. It yields the protein CASSLPAGGENEQFF.

The gene calls are TRBV10-3 and TRBJ2-3; 7 bases fit TRBD2. The CDR3 runs to 16 residues. Trimming took 6 bases from V and 2 from J; bases not matched to a gene: 11. CDR1 is ENHRY, CDR2 SYGVKD, per germline. The CDR3 bases are TGTGCCATCAGGCCCGCCGGGGGGAGACACACAGATACGCAGTATTTT. Translated: CAIRPAGGRHTDTQYF.

This sequence joins TRBV10-3 and TRBJ2-3; 7 nucleotides agree with TRBD2. The V and J ends lost 7 bases and 1 base, in that order; junction bases with no gene match: 5. The CDR3 contains 14 residues. CDR1 ENHRY and CDR2 SYGVKD come from the germline V gene. The CDR3 region has the DNA TGTGCCATCAATGCGGCGGGGGGCACAGATACGCAGTATTTT. Translated, it gives CAINAAGGTDTQYF.

This chain uses TRBV7-9 with TRBJ2-1; the match to TRBD2 covers 13 bases. The length of the CDR3 is 15 residues. Germline assignment: CDR1 SEHNR and CDR2 FQNEAQ (reference sequence). Trimming at V came to 8 bases and at J to 4 bases, leaving 5 bases not matched to a gene. CDR3 DNA sequence: TGTGCCAGCTCCTTACTAGCGGGGGGGTACAATGAGCAGTTCTTC. This encodes CASSLLAGGYNEQFF.

This clone was counted between two and nine times. The V and J genes are TRBV6-1 and TRBJ2-7; tentative D call: TRBD2 (6 bases). Deletions cut 2 bases from V and 2 bases from J, with 22 bases between. The CDR3 extends over 18 amino acids. The germline CDR1 and CDR2 sequences are MNHNS and SASEGT. CDR3 in DNA: TGTGCCAGCAGTGAATGGAGGGTAGCGGCATCCGAGGCCTACGAGCAGTACTTC. Residues: CASSEWRVAASEAYEQYF.

This chain's CDR3 is CASSQDKWGDMRWTEAFF. CDR3 nucleotides: TGCGCCAGCAGCCAAGATAAGTGGGGGGATATGCGATGGACTGAAGCTTTCTTT. The rearrangement uses TRBV4-1 and TRBJ1-1; TRBD1 might be the D (5 bases). V lost 0 bases to trimming and J lost 5 bases, with 22 bases between them. Per germline, CDR1 MGHRA and CDR2 YSYEKL. The length of the CDR3 is 18 residues.

J is TRBJ2-7 and V is TRBV28; D uncertain. CDR3 length: 13 amino acids. Germline V gives CDR1 MDHEN, CDR2 SYDVKM. The V gene lost 7 bases and the J gene lost 0 bases, with 10 bases spanning the gap. CDR3 nucleotides: TGTGCCAGCACCCCCTGGGCCTCCTACGAGCAGTACTTC. The encoded protein is CASTPWASYEQYF.